This is a list of T cell receptor beta chains from one sample in a study of T-cell reconstitution after alpha-beta-depleted transplantation in children. TCRdb independently ran MiXCR on the PCR reads; one entry per CDR3 protein. This repertoire shows about 900,000 distinct CDR3 sequences, about 29% found once; its top ten account for about 28%. The sequencing used PBMCs, mostly from graft donor cells, collected 360 days after TCRalphabeta/CD19-depleted stem cell transplant. The receptors stem from a boy less than two years old who had a stem cell transplant for SCID, so the T cells may come from the graft donor. Each CDR3 is given with its conserved first and last residue. Fields, in order: CDR3 length, V gene, D gene, clone size, J gene, CDR3 protein, CDR3 DNA. D genes are given only for firm matches. Clone size, where shown, is once, few, many, or a class for clones that have expanded.

>16|TRBV24-1|TRBD1|-|TRBJ2-1
CATSPWGTGSYNEQFF
TGTGCCACCAGTCCTTGGGGGACAGGGAGTTACAATGAGCAGTTCTTC
>13|TRBV7-2|-|-|TRBJ2-7
CASSLIRGSEQYF
TGTGCCAGCAGCTTAATCCGGGGATCCGAGCAGTACTTC
>14|TRBV12-3/TRBV12-4|-|-|TRBJ1-1
CASSLITRNTEAFF
TGTGCCAGCAGTTTAATCACCAGGAACACTGAAGCTTTCTTT
>15|TRBV7-2|-|-|TRBJ2-7
CASSLGPNPSYEQYF
TGTGCCAGCAGCTTGGGACCCAACCCCAGCTACGAGCAGTACTTC
>12|TRBV7-9|-|-|TRBJ1-1
CASSILGAEAFF
TGTGCCAGCAGCATCCTGGGGGCTGAAGCTTTCTTT
>17|TRBV7-2|TRBD2|-|TRBJ2-6
CASSSIAGGSGANVLTF
TGTGCCAGCAGCTCTATTGCGGGGGGTAGCGGGGCCAACGTCCTGACTTTC
>18|TRBV5-1|-|-|TRBJ2-1
CASSPRASPLRAYNEQFF
TGCGCCAGCAGCCCCCGGGCCTCTCCCCTCAGGGCCTACAATGAGCAGTTCTTC
>14|TRBV5-1|-|-|TRBJ1-1
CASNLGPRNTEAFF
TGCGCCAGCAACCTTGGCCCGAGGAACACTGAAGCTTTCTTT
>14|TRBV28|TRBD1|-|TRBJ1-6
CASRRTGGSSPLHF
TGTGCCAGCAGGCGGACAGGCGGGAGTTCACCCCTCCACTTT
>13|TRBV20-1|TRBD1|-|TRBJ2-5
CSARTGDQETQYF
TGCAGTGCTAGAACAGGGGACCAAGAGACCCAGTACTTC
>13|TRBV20-1|-|few|TRBJ1-3
CSETSDSRNTIYF
TGCAGTGAGACTTCGGACTCTCGAAACACCATATATTTT
>15|TRBV19|TRBD2|-|TRBJ2-1
CASSTRTSGGNEQFF
TGTGCCAGTAGTACCCGGACTAGCGGGGGAAATGAGCAGTTCTTC
>11|TRBV7-9|-|-|TRBJ2-7
CASSFGVGQYF
TGTGCCAGCAGCTTCGGGGTTGGGCAGTACTTC
>14|TRBV20-1|-|-|TRBJ1-1
CSARDGRGGPEAFF
TGCAGTGCTAGAGATGGTAGGGGAGGACCAGAAGCTTTCTTT
>16|TRBV6-1|-|few|TRBJ1-1
CASSEARGPRNTEAFF
TGTGCCAGCAGTGAGGCCCGAGGTCCCCGGAACACTGAAGCTTTCTTT
>14|TRBV11-2|-|once|TRBJ2-3
CDSRTGFSTDTQYF
TGTGACAGCAGGACGGGTTTTAGCACAGATACGCAGTATTTT
>15|TRBV5-1|-|-|TRBJ2-3
CASSLEGHRTDTQYF
TGCGCCAGCAGCTTGGAGGGACACCGCACAGATACGCAGTATTTT
>13|TRBV5-1|-|few|TRBJ2-7
CASRRTESYEQYF
TGCGCCAGCCGCCGGACAGAATCCTACGAGCAGTACTTC
>15|TRBV29-1|TRBD1|few|TRBJ2-3
CSVVMGTGGTDTQYF
TGCAGCGTTGTAATGGGGACAGGGGGCACAGATACGCAGTATTTT
>14|TRBV12-3/TRBV12-4|TRBD2|few|TRBJ2-7
CASTDGGSSYEQYF
TGTGCCAGCACCGACGGGGGGAGCTCCTACGAGCAGTACTTC
>16|TRBV5-5|-|few|TRBJ2-1
CASSGGPGNSYNEQFF
TGTGCCAGCAGCGGGGGTCCCGGTAACTCCTACAATGAGCAGTTCTTC
>14|TRBV5-1|-|-|TRBJ1-4
CASSFDTSNEKLFF
TGCGCCAGCAGCTTTGACACCTCTAATGAAAAACTGTTTTTT
>14|TRBV12-3/TRBV12-4|-|few|TRBJ2-1
CASSSSGQYNEQFF
TGTGCCAGCAGCTCTTCAGGACAGTACAATGAGCAGTTCTTC
>15|TRBV7-8|-|few|TRBJ1-5
CASSSQGFGNQPQHF
TGTGCCAGCAGCTCCCAAGGGTTTGGCAATCAGCCCCAGCATTTT
>16|TRBV10-2|-|few|TRBJ1-5
CASSEWGRRSNQPQHF
TGCGCCAGCAGTGAGTGGGGGCGACGGAGCAATCAGCCCCAGCATTTT
>14|TRBV4-1|-|-|TRBJ1-6
CASSQDLVNSPLHF
TGCGCCAGCAGCCAAGATTTGGTCAATTCACCCCTCCACTTT
>15|TRBV3-1|-|-|TRBJ2-6
CASSQGAGGANVLTF
TGTGCCAGCAGCCAGGGGGCAGGTGGGGCCAACGTCCTGACTTTC
>16|TRBV5-6|TRBD2|few|TRBJ2-7
CASSLEGTSGRKEQYF
TGTGCCAGCAGCTTGGAAGGGACTAGCGGTAGGAAAGAGCAGTACTTC
>15|TRBV3-1|-|once|TRBJ2-1
CASSQAGALYNEQFF
TGTGCCAGCAGCCAGGCGGGGGCCTTATACAATGAGCAGTTCTTC
>12|TRBV5-1|-|-|TRBJ2-7
CASSVDIYEQYF
TGCGCCAGCAGCGTCGACATCTACGAGCAGTACTTC
>15|TRBV4-1|TRBD1|few|TRBJ1-2
CASSQEGTGKSGYTF
TGCGCCAGCAGCCAAGAGGGGACAGGGAAAAGTGGCTACACCTTC
>17|TRBV7-8|-|few|TRBJ2-7
CASSLVKGAPGGYEQYF
TGTGCCAGCAGCTTAGTCAAAGGGGCGCCCGGAGGGTACGAGCAGTACTTC
>16|TRBV6-2/TRBV6-3|-|-|TRBJ2-1
CASSPWDPRVSDEQFF
TGTGCCAGCAGTCCTTGGGACCCACGAGTTAGCGATGAGCAGTTCTTC
>12|TRBV3-1|-|-|TRBJ2-1
CASSLGTSTEFF
TGTGCCAGCAGCCTGGGGACCTCGACGGAGTTCTTC
>15|TRBV10-3|-|-|TRBJ2-1
CAISESPASYNEQFF
TGTGCCATCAGTGAGTCACCGGCCTCCTACAATGAGCAGTTCTTC
>16|TRBV7-6|-|few|TRBJ1-1
CASSPYGMGGDTEAFF
TGTGCCAGCAGCCCCTATGGTATGGGGGGAGACACTGAAGCTTTCTTT
>13|TRBV29-1|-|few|TRBJ2-5
CSVEPGLSETQYF
TGCAGCGTTGAACCGGGACTCTCAGAGACCCAGTACTTC